Listed here are 28 T cell receptor beta chains from one sample, sequenced in a study of Graves' ophthalmopathy and Graves' hyperthyroidism. Beta-chain TCR CDR3 regions were amplified from RNA transcripts. First-round RT-PCR relied on HTBI primers, and a second-round multiplex PCR came next. MiXCR, applied by TCRdb to the multiplex PCR reads, yields one record per CDR3 protein. Of fewer than 650,000 distinct CDR3 sequences in the sample, over 20% were seen once. What was sequenced was peripheral blood. These receptors were collected from a woman between 18 and 30 years old with stable Graves' hyperthyroidism. Some clones in this sample may be carry-over from other donors' samples.

This clonotype has just a few counts. This rearrangement joins TRBV20-1 to TRBJ1-5; tentatively, D is TRBD1 (5 bases). V lost 5 bases to trimming and J lost 2 bases, with 16 bases between them. The CDR3 is 15 amino acids. Germline CDR1 DFQATT, CDR2 SNEGSKA (reference sequence). The CDR3 loop is CSARGGEDGNQPQHF. The CDR3 nucleotides are TGCAGTGCTCGGGGGGGGGAAGATGGCAATCAGCCCCAGCATTTT.

In its sample, this clonotype was seen a few times. The V gene is TRBV11-2, the J gene TRBJ2-5; TRBD1 matches at 7 bases. This CDR3 contains 16 residues. Losses at the gene ends were 5 bases for V and 1 base for J; bases not matched to a gene: 10. CDR1 SGHAT and CDR2 FQNNGV come from the germline V gene. Written as DNA, the CDR3 is TGTGCCAGCAGCCCACGGACAGGAGCTATCCAAGAGACCCAGTACTTC. Translated, it gives CASSPRTGAIQETQYF.

The chain carries TRBV6-1 and TRBJ2-7; the D gene is possibly TRBD1 (6 bases). This CDR3 has 15 amino acids. V lost 6 bases to trimming and J lost 7 bases, with 22 bases between them. The germline V gene encodes CDR1 MNHNS and CDR2 SASEGT. In nucleotides, the CDR3 is TGTGCCAGCAGGCAAATGGGGGCCCAACGCTGGGAGCAGTACTTC. This codes for CASRQMGAQRWEQYF.

The chain carries TRBV20-1 and TRBJ1-2; TRBD1 might be the D (5 bases). The CDR3 is 15 amino acids. CDR1 and CDR2 (germline): DFQATT, SNEGSKA (reference sequence). V was trimmed by 5 bases and J by 4 bases, leaving 20 bases between them. In nucleotides, the CDR3 is TGCAGTGCTCCCTCGGGGGATTGGGGACTCTATGGCTACACCTTC. It encodes CSAPSGDWGLYGYTF.

This chain joins TRBV12-3 or TRBV12-4 and TRBJ2-6; D perhaps matches TRBD1 (5 bases). V was trimmed by 2 bases and J by 0 bases, leaving 14 bases between them. This CDR3 region has 18 residues. CDR3 in DNA: TGTGCCAGCAGTTTAACGCAGGGTGCCTACTCTGGGGCCAACGTCCTGACTTTC. Translating it yields CASSLTQGAYSGANVLTF.

This clonotype has just a few counts. V is TRBV2 and J is TRBJ2-7; tentative D call: TRBD2 (6 bases). This CDR3 is built from 14 residues. The germline CDR1 and CDR2 sequences are SNHLY and FYNNEI. Deletions cut 7 bases from V and 6 bases from J, with 19 bases between. CDR3 nucleotides: TGTGCCAGCAACCCCGGAGGGTTAGGGCTCGAGCAGTACTTC. Translated, it gives CASNPGGLGLEQYF.

This clonotype came up many times. The chain uses TRBV12-3 or TRBV12-4 and TRBJ1-1; D call uncertain. CDR3 size: 13 residues. Trimming took off 4 bases at V and 3 bases at J, with 9 bases between the two ends. CDR3 region: CASSSQSYTEAFF. CDR3 nucleotide sequence: TGTGCCAGCAGTTCTCAGAGCTACACTGAAGCTTTCTTT.

This clonotype was picked up many times. The rearrangement uses TRBV12-3 or TRBV12-4 and TRBJ2-4, with no clear D. The CDR3 runs 14 residues. Trimming pared 5 bases from V and 0 bases from J, leaving 8 bases between. As DNA, the CDR3 is TGTGCCAGCAGTCCAGGCCAAGCCAAAAACATTCAGTACTTC. Protein sequence: CASSPGQAKNIQYF.

This clonotype turned up a few times. The chain joins TRBV29-1 to TRBJ2-2; 8 bases are a match to TRBD2. The CDR3 extends over 13 amino acids. Trimming cost V 6 bases and J 5 bases; bases outside gene matches: 5. The germline V gene encodes CDR1 SQVTM and CDR2 ANQGSEA. CDR3 nucleotide sequence: TGCAGCGTGGGGACTAGTGGGACCGGGGAGCTGTTTTTT. Protein sequence: CSVGTSGTGELFF.

This clonotype was counted many times. The rearrangement links TRBV6-2 or TRBV6-3 to TRBJ1-5, with D perhaps matching TRBD1 (5 bases). V was pared by 8 bases and J by 6 bases, with 17 bases between. CDR1 MNHEY and CDR2 SVGEGT come from the germline V gene. This CDR3 has 14 residues. CDR3 sequence: CASQKDKLAQPQHF. The CDR3 nucleotides read TGTGCCAGCCAAAAGGACAAGTTGGCTCAGCCCCAGCATTTT.

This clonotype was seen at least ten times. The chain couples TRBV30 to TRBJ1-3; D call uncertain. V shed 6 bases and J shed 0 bases, with 18 bases lying between them. Per the germline V gene, CDR1 is GTSNPN and CDR2 is SVGIG (reference sequence). This CDR3 is 16 amino acids long. The DNA for the CDR3 is TGTGCCTGCACCGAGGAGAAGGAACGCTCTGGAAACACCATATATTTT. This encodes CACTEEKERSGNTIYF.

In its sample, this clonotype was seen many times. The V gene is TRBV27, the J gene TRBJ1-1, with unresolved D. V was cut by 5 bases and J by 1 base, with 8 bases left in between. Germline V gives CDR1 MNHEY, CDR2 SMNVEV (reference sequence). This CDR3 is built from 13 residues. Written as DNA, the CDR3 is TGTGCCAGCAGTCCACGTAAGAACACTGAAGCTTTCTTT. It specifies CASSPRKNTEAFF.

In its sample, this clonotype was seen many times. A clone one base away is much larger, so this may be a read error. V gene TRBV10-3 combines with J gene TRBJ1-2, with D perhaps TRBD1 (5 bases). CDR3 length: 13 amino acids. Germline values: CDR1 ENHRY, CDR2 SYGVKD. V was clipped by 6 bases and J by 4 bases, with 12 bases between them. CDR3 amino acids: CAIRWQGGYGYTF. As DNA, the CDR3 is TGTGCCATCAGGTGGCAGGGAGGCTATGGCTACACCTTC.

A few counts support this clonotype. V gene TRBV28 combines with J gene TRBJ1-2; 7 nucleotides line up with TRBD1. CDR3 length equals 14 residues. Looked up from germline, CDR1 is MDHEN and CDR2 is SYDVKM. Losses at the gene ends were 3 bases for V and 3 bases for J; bases not matched to a gene: 4. The CDR3 sequence: CASSFTGDHYGYTF. DNA for the CDR3: TGTGCCAGCAGTTTTACAGGGGATCACTATGGCTACACCTTC.

V and J are TRBV20-1 and TRBJ2-5; tentatively, D is TRBD2 (5 bases). The V and J ends lost 3 bases and 4 bases respectively, with 12 bases between them. Germline CDR1 DFQATT, CDR2 SNEGSKA (reference sequence). This CDR3 has 13 amino acids. CDR3 sequence reads: CSASDEGSETQYF. DNA of the CDR3: TGCAGTGCTAGTGATGAGGGATCAGAGACCCAGTACTTC.

This clonotype occurred many times. This chain connects TRBV7-9 to TRBJ2-7; 7 nucleotides line up with TRBD2. Germline trimming cut 5 bases from V and 5 bases from J; bases unmatched to any gene: 9. CDR3 length: 14 amino acids. Germline CDR1 SEHNR, CDR2 FQNEAQ (reference sequence). Here the CDR3 DNA reads TGTGCCAGCAGCCCGAGGGCGGGAGCTGACGAGCAGTACTTC. This translates into CASSPRAGADEQYF.

This clonotype was counted at least ten times. The chain joins TRBV27 to TRBJ1-1; a possible D gene is TRBD1 (5 bases). Germline assignment: CDR1 MNHEY and CDR2 SMNVEV (reference sequence). This CDR3 is 12 amino acids long. V was shortened by 5 bases and J by 11 bases, with 15 bases between the two germline ends. CDR3 sequence: CASSPLGDVAFF. The CDR3 DNA follows: TGTGCCAGCAGTCCCCTAGGGGATGTCGCTTTCTTT.

The chain has TRBV12-3 or TRBV12-4 and TRBJ1-1, with D tentatively TRBD1 (6 bases). The length of the CDR3 is 13 residues. V was pared by 7 bases and J by 9 bases, with 18 bases between. CDR3 nucleotide sequence: TGTGCCAGCAAAGTTTCCGGACAGCGGAAAGCTTTCTTT. Amino acids: CASKVSGQRKAFF.

This clonotype occurred a few times. This sequence joins TRBV30 and TRBJ1-1; TRBD1 is a possible D gene (5 bases). The CDR3 consists of 15 residues. Trimming shortened V by 0 bases and J by 4 bases, and 15 bases separated the two germline ends. Germline V gene lookup returns CDR1 GTSNPN and CDR2 SVGIG (reference sequence). Here the CDR3 DNA reads TGTGCCTGGAGTGTACCCAACGACAGAGGCACTGAAGCTTTCTTT. Translating gives CAWSVPNDRGTEAFF.

V gene TRBV30 combines with J gene TRBJ2-5; D gene ambiguous. This CDR3 has 13 amino acids. Germline CDR1 is GTSNPN and CDR2 is SVGIG (reference sequence). V was pared by 3 bases and J by 2 bases, with 10 bases between. The CDR3 sequence is CAWSSDQQETQYF. The DNA for the CDR3 is TGTGCCTGGAGCAGTGACCAACAAGAGACCCAGTACTTC. The entire variable domain, with the rest obtained from reference TRBV30 and TRBJ2-5, is as follows: SQTIHQWPATLVQPVGSPLSLECTVEGTSNPNLYWYRQAAGRGLQLLFYSVGIGQISSEVPQNLSASRPQDRQFILSSKKLLLSDSGFYLCAWSSDQQETQYFGPGTRLLVL.

This clonotype appeared many times. The gene calls are TRBV6-5 and TRBJ1-1; no clear D. The CDR3 has 15 residues. CDR1 is MNHEY and CDR2 is SVGAGI in the germline V gene. With 3 bases removed from V and 0 bases from J, the gap between germline ends came to 11 bases. The CDR3, as DNA: TGTGCCAGCAGTTATGGGGTCTTGATGAACACTGAAGCTTTCTTT. It is translated as CASSYGVLMNTEAFF.

This clonotype was seen repeatedly, ten times or more. The J gene is TRBJ1-5, the V gene TRBV6-5; TRBD1 might be the D (6 bases). This CDR3 comprises 15 residues. In germline, CDR1 is MNHEY, CDR2 SVGAGI. Trimming removed 3 bases from V and 4 bases from J, with 13 bases in between. The CDR3 nucleotides read TGTGCCAGCAGTTATGGGGGGCTGCGGAATCAGCCCCAGCATTTT. Its protein is CASSYGGLRNQPQHF.

Points on this clonotype: A much larger clone is a single base away; this may be a read error. V usage is TRBV7-9 and J usage is TRBJ2-5; 7 bases align to TRBD2. The CDR3 has 14 residues. Germline CDR1 SEHNR, CDR2 FQNEAQ (reference sequence). The CDR3 bases are TGTGCCAGCAGCTTAGGGCTAGCGGCGGAGACCCGGTACTTC. Translated: CASSLGLAAETRYF.

Only a few counts were recorded for this clonotype. This chain uses TRBV19 with TRBJ2-7, with D perhaps matching TRBD2 (6 bases). V was shortened by 1 base and J by 6 bases, with 13 bases between the two germline ends. Germline values: CDR1 LNHDA, CDR2 SQIVND (reference sequence). The CDR3 contains 14 residues. The CDR3 is CASSIVGTGSEQYF. CDR3 nucleotides: TGTGCCAGTAGTATAGTAGGGACTGGCTCCGAGCAGTACTTC.

This clonotype was counted many times. This chain uses TRBV18 with TRBJ2-7; D call uncertain. CDR1 is KGHSH and CDR2 is LQKENI in the germline V gene. This CDR3 has 11 residues. With 2 bases removed from V and 5 bases from J, the gap between germline ends came to 4 bases. The CDR3 reads CASSPSNEQYF. CDR3 nucleotide sequence: TGTGCCAGCTCACCATCCAACGAGCAGTACTTC.

This clonotype showed up many times. The V gene is TRBV5-4, the J gene TRBJ1-6; TRBD1 matches at 9 bases. V shed 4 bases, J shed 12 bases, and the junction held 8 bases outside the gene matches. Germline-derived CDR1 and CDR2 are SGHNT and YYREEE (reference sequence). The CDR3 runs 14 residues. The CDR3 DNA reads as TGTGCCAGCAGCGTGGGACAGGGTTTTGTACCCCTCCACTTT. This gives the protein CASSVGQGFVPLHF.

This clonotype was found many times. The DNA of the CDR3 is TGTGCCAGCAGTTCGACTAGCGGGGGGAACACCGGGGAGCTGTTTTTT. This translates into CASSSTSGGNTGELFF. The gene calls are TRBV12-3 or TRBV12-4 and TRBJ2-2; TRBD2 agrees at 12 bases. The CDR3 consists of 16 residues. The V and J ends lost 4 bases and 1 base, in that order; junction bases with no gene match: 1.

This clonotype was counted ten times or more. The chain is built from TRBV6-1 and TRBJ1-2; perhaps TRBD1 as D (6 bases). Germline values: CDR1 MNHNS, CDR2 SASEGT. Trimming took 6 bases from V and 7 from J, leaving 12 bases between them. The CDR3 totals 12 residues. CDR3 region: CASRHTGIGYTF. The CDR3 DNA follows: TGTGCCAGCAGGCACACAGGGATTGGCTACACCTTC.